This TCR beta chain was found in a study of cytomegalovirus exposure and HLA in healthy donors. Study-level points and caveats: A link between a missense DCLRE1C variant and TCR beta V- and J-gene trimming emerged from a later analysis.

Primers included in the PCR were 60 Vbeta and 13 Jbeta primers. Profiled with immunoSEQ multiplex PCR; TCRdb holds only in-frame clones, not every one. The repertoire has 150,000 to 200,000 clones, roughly 73% of them found once; the top ten carry around 3.1%. CDR1 and CDR2 from the germline V gene are LGHNA and YSLEER. Trimming took off 5 bases at V and 5 bases at J, with 18 bases between the two ends. This CDR3 region has 15 residues. Worth noting for this clone: What it recognizes is unknown.

Each donor was healthy, and each was a bone marrow donor. The sequencing sample was made of PBMCs. This sequence was found in a female donor in good health and CMV-seronegative. J is TRBJ2-5 and V is TRBV4-3, with a possible D match to TRBD2 (5 bases). This CDR3 is CASSSQLATWETQYF. The CDR3 DNA sequence: TGCGCCAGCAGCTCCCAGCTAGCCACTTGGGAGACCCAGTACTTC.